A selection of T cell receptor beta chains follows, all from one sample in a study of T cell responses to AZD1222 COVID-19 vaccine. Clones were read by immunoSEQ multiplex PCR, and TCRdb kept only the in-frame ones, dropping some. The table has about 150,000 clones, 85% to 95% seen once. The sample here was peripheral blood, taken 28 days after the second AZD1222 dose. These receptors came from an adult who received the AZD1222 COVID-19 vaccine. CDR3s include the opening cysteine and the closing phenylalanine or tryptophan. The D gene is left open where the match is weak. Rows give clone size only sometimes, using once, few, many, or a class for an expanded clone.

j_gene,abundance,d_gene,v_gene,CDR3nt,CDR3aa
TRBJ2-3,NA,TRBD2,TRBV6-6,TGTGCCAGCAGGGCGGGGGGAAGCACAGATACGCAGTATTTT,CASRAGGSTDTQYF
TRBJ1-1,NA,NA,TRBV2,TGTGCCAGCAGTGACGCGGGGGCCTTAAATAAGCTGGTCTTT,CASSDAGALNKLVF
TRBJ2-5,NA,NA,TRBV6-2/TRBV6-3,TGTGCCAGCAGTTACCCCTTGGCCCGCAATTGGGAGACCCAGTACTTC,CASSYPLARNWETQYF
TRBJ2-7,NA,TRBD1,TRBV27,TGTGCCAGCCACCGGACAGGGATCCCGTCGGGCGAGCAGTACTTC,CASHRTGIPSGEQYF
TRBJ1-1,NA,TRBD1,TRBV5-6,TGTGCCAGCAGCTTATATCCCTCAGGGGGAGCTTTCTTT,CASSLYPSGGAFF
TRBJ1-3,once,NA,TRBV2,TGTGCCAGCTCACAGGGAAACACCATATATTTT,CASSQGNTIYF
TRBJ1-2,NA,NA,TRBV2,TGTGCCAGCAGTGGACAGATATATGGCTACACCTTC,CASSGQIYGYTF
TRBJ1-2,NA,NA,TRBV28,TGTGCCAGCAGAATGGAATGGGGAACCCACTCTAACTATGGCTACACCTTC,CASRMEWGTHSNYGYTF
TRBJ1-4,NA,NA,TRBV6-4,TGTGCCAGTGGACAGTCCGAACCAAATGAAAAACTGTTTTTT,CASGQSEPNEKLFF
TRBJ2-7,NA,TRBD1,TRBV19,TGTGCCAGTAGCTACCGGGACAGACTTGACGAGCAGTACTTC,CASSYRDRLDEQYF
TRBJ2-1,NA,NA,TRBV18,TGTGCCAGCGCCCCCGGGACGATCAATGAGCAGTTCTTC,CASAPGTINEQFF
TRBJ2-5,NA,NA,TRBV4-1,TGCGCCAGCAGCTTTAAGGGGCCCTCGGAGACCCAGTACTTC,CASSFKGPSETQYF
TRBJ1-2,NA,NA,TRBV30,TGTGCCTGGAGCCCAGGAGGCTATGGCTACACCTTC,CAWSPGGYGYTF
TRBJ1-5,once,TRBD1,TRBV2,TGTGCCAGCAGTGAATCACAGGGGGGGCAGCCCCAGCATTTT,CASSESQGGQPQHF
TRBJ2-1,NA,NA,TRBV20-1,TGCAGTGCTAGTCTTGGAGGGCAGTTCTTC,CSASLGGQFF
TRBJ2-2,NA,TRBD1,TRBV6-5,TGTGCCAGCAGTCTGACAGGGGCGAACACCGGGGAGCTGTTTTTT,CASSLTGANTGELFF
TRBJ2-4,NA,NA,TRBV30,TGTGCCTGGAGCCTGACTTCACTCCTCACCTTC,CAWSLTSLLTF
TRBJ1-1,NA,TRBD1,TRBV27,TGTGCCAGCAGTCAGGGGGCGTCTTTGGTCACTGAAGCTTTCTTT,CASSQGASLVTEAFF
TRBJ2-7,NA,NA,TRBV30,TGTGCCTGGAGCCCCTTTTCCAGGAGGAACGAGCAGTACTTC,CAWSPFSRRNEQYF
TRBJ1-5,NA,NA,TRBV19,TGTGCCAGTACCACGGGAGCGCCTAGTCAGCCCCAGCATTTT,CASTTGAPSQPQHF
TRBJ2-7,NA,NA,TRBV21-1,TGTGCCAGCAGCCTAATTTTGGCTAGCGGGGACCCACGGCACGAGCAGTACTTC,CASSLILASGDPRHEQYF
TRBJ1-2,NA,NA,TRBV18,TGTGCCAGCTCACCACAGGAGGGGGGATACTATGGCTACACCTTC,CASSPQEGGYYGYTF
TRBJ1-4,NA,NA,TRBV5-5,TGTGCCAGCAGGCCCTGGGAGTCGTTTAATGAAAAACTGTTTTTT,CASRPWESFNEKLFF
TRBJ1-2,NA,NA,TRBV9,TGTGCCAGCAGCGTAGACGGGGGCGCCTATGGCTACACCTTC,CASSVDGGAYGYTF
TRBJ2-7,NA,NA,TRBV19,TGTGCCAGTAGCCTGGGCGGGGACTACGAGCAGTACTTC,CASSLGGDYEQYF
TRBJ1-1,NA,TRBD1,TRBV19,TGTGCCAGTCAAACGACAGGGTATATGACTGAAGCTTTCTTT,CASQTTGYMTEAFF
TRBJ2-1,NA,NA,TRBV18,TGTGCCAGCTCACCACCGGGGGGTGAGCAGTTCTTC,CASSPPGGEQFF
TRBJ1-4,NA,TRBD1,TRBV5-1,TGCGCCAGCAGCCTAGGGGGCACTAATGAAAAACTGTTTTTT,CASSLGGTNEKLFF
TRBJ1-2,NA,TRBD1,TRBV15,TGTGCCACCAGCCCGGACAGGGAAAACTATGGCTACACCTTC,CATSPDRENYGYTF
TRBJ2-7,NA,TRBD1,TRBV5-1,TGCGCCAGCAGCTTGGGCCCGGGACAGGGGTACTACGAGCAGTACTTC,CASSLGPGQGYYEQYF
TRBJ1-4,NA,NA,TRBV14,TGTGCCAGCAGCCAAGATCTGGGTGGTGGTGAAAAACTGTTTTTT,CASSQDLGGGEKLFF
TRBJ2-7,once,TRBD1,TRBV28,TGTGCCAGCAGACTCACAGGGGGTGCCTCCTACGAGCAGTACTTC,CASRLTGGASYEQYF
TRBJ2-7,few,TRBD2,TRBV14,TGTGCCAGCAGCTCCCAGGGGCGGGGGGGCCTCTACGAGCAGTACTTC,CASSSQGRGGLYEQYF
TRBJ2-2,NA,NA,TRBV12-3/TRBV12-4,TGTGCCAGCAGTTTACCGGTCGGGGAGCTGTTTTTT,CASSLPVGELFF
TRBJ1-1,NA,TRBD1,TRBV5-6,TGTGCCAGCAGCTTGGCAGGGGGGGACACTGAAGCTTTCTTT,CASSLAGGDTEAFF
TRBJ1-4,NA,NA,TRBV5-1,TGCGCCAGCAGCACGACGGGGGGCGAAAAACTGTTTTTT,CASSTTGGEKLFF
TRBJ2-2,once,NA,TRBV18,TGTGCCAGCTCACCACTCAGTAACACCGGGGAGCTGTTTTTT,CASSPLSNTGELFF
TRBJ1-2,NA,NA,TRBV5-6,TGTGCCAGCAGCTTGCCAGGCGCGGGGGGCTACACCTTC,CASSLPGAGGYTF
TRBJ1-4,NA,TRBD1,TRBV5-5,TGTGCCAGCAGCCTGGGACAGATTAATGAAAAACTGTTTTTT,CASSLGQINEKLFF
TRBJ2-7,NA,NA,TRBV30,TGTGCCTGGAGTGGAATTACGGGGCAGGACGAGCAGTACTTC,CAWSGITGQDEQYF
TRBJ1-4,NA,NA,TRBV7-9,TGTGCCAGCAGCTTATTTGGAGACAGCCGTGAAAAACTGTTTTTT,CASSLFGDSREKLFF
TRBJ1-5,NA,NA,TRBV25-1,TGTGCCAGCAGTGATGGGACAAACTATCAGCCCCAGCATTTT,CASSDGTNYQPQHF
TRBJ1-5,NA,TRBD1,TRBV6-1,TGTGCCAGCAGTGAAAACAGGGGGCGTCAGCCCCAGCATTTT,CASSENRGRQPQHF
TRBJ1-1,NA,NA,TRBV30,TGTGCCTGGAGTCCAAGGAACACTGAAGCTTTCTTT,CAWSPRNTEAFF
TRBJ2-5,NA,NA,TRBV7-2,TGTGCCAGCGGTCAAGAGACCCAGTACTTC,CASGQETQYF
TRBJ2-5,NA,NA,TRBV9,TGTGCCAGCAGCGTAGGGGGCGCCACCCAAGAGACCCAGTACTTC,CASSVGGATQETQYF
TRBJ2-7,few,NA,TRBV9,TGTGCCAGCAGCGTTCATGGAGGCCAGGACGAGCAGTACTTC,CASSVHGGQDEQYF
TRBJ1-2,NA,NA,TRBV7-2,TGTGCCAGCAGCTTAGTAGGGTCCTATGGCTACACCTTC,CASSLVGSYGYTF
TRBJ1-5,NA,NA,TRBV5-6,TGTGCCAGCAGCTTGGAATTGGGGAAGCCCCAGCATTTT,CASSLELGKPQHF
TRBJ2-1,NA,TRBD2,TRBV9,TGTGCCAGCAGCGTAGAGGCGGGAGCTGATGAGCAGTTCTTC,CASSVEAGADEQFF
TRBJ2-7,NA,TRBD2,TRBV2,TGTGCCAGCAGTCCAGGACTAGCTGGGGCCTACGAGCAGTACTTC,CASSPGLAGAYEQYF
TRBJ2-5,NA,TRBD2,TRBV13,TGTGCCAGCAGCTTAGGCGGACCAGCGGGGGGGTCCGAGACCCAGTACTTC,CASSLGGPAGGSETQYF
TRBJ1-4,NA,NA,TRBV5-1,TGCGCCAGCAGCTTGGAAGGGAATCAAGGAAAACTGTTTTTT,CASSLEGNQGKLFF